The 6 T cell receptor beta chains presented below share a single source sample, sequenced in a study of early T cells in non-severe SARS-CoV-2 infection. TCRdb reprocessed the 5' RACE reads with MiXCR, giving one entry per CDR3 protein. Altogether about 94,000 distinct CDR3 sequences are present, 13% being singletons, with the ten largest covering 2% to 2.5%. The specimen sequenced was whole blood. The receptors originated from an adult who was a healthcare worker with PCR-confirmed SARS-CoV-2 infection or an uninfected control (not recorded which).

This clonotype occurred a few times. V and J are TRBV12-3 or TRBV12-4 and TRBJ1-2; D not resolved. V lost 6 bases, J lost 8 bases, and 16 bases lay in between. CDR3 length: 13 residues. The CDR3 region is CASSRPRPEGYTF. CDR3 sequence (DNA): TGTGCCAGCAGCCGCCCCAGGCCCGAAGGCTACACCTTC.

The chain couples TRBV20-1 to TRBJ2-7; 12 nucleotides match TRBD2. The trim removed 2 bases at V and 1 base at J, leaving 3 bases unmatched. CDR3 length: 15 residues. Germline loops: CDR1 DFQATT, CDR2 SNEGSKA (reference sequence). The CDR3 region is CSARLAGGSSYEQYF. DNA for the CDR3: TGCAGTGCTAGACTAGCGGGGGGGAGTTCCTACGAGCAGTACTTC.

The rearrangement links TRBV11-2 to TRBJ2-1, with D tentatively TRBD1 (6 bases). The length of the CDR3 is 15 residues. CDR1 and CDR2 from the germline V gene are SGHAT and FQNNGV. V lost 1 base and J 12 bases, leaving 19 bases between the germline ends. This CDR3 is CASSLGGRGIARQFF. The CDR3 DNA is TGTGCCAGCAGCTTAGGGGGCAGGGGTATTGCTCGGCAGTTCTTC.

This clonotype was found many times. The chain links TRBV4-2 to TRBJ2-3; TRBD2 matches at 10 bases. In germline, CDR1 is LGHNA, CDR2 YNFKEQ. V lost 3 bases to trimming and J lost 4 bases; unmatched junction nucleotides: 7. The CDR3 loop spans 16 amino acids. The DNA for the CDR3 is TGTGCCAGCAGCCAGAGCGGGGGGGCTTCCCCAGATACGCAGTATTTT. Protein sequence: CASSQSGGASPDTQYF.

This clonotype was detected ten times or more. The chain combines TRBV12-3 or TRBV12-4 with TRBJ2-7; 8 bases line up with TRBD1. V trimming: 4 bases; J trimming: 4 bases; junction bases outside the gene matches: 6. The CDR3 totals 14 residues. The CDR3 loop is CASSSQGAGYEQYF. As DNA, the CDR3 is TGTGCCAGCAGTTCCCAGGGGGCCGGATACGAGCAGTACTTC.

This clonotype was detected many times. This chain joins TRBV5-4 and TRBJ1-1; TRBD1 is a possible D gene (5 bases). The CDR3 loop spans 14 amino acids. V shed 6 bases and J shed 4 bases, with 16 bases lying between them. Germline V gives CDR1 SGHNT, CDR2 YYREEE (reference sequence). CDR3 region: CASTIFGRGTEAFF. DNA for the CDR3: TGTGCCAGCACCATATTCGGGAGGGGCACTGAAGCTTTCTTT.